This T cell receptor (beta chain) derives from a study of blood T cell repertoires in COVID-19. Study in general: Collection of acute and convalescent COVID-19 samples took place in the United States, Italy and Spain. Nucleic acid was either cDNA or gDNA, and it came from T cells, B-cell-depleted T cells, or PBMCs.

CDR1 and CDR2 (germline): LNHDA, SQIVND (reference sequence). The CDR3 runs to 14 residues. The junction had 6 bases not matched to a gene; V was cut back by 5 bases and J by 4 bases. As originally analysed: Reference gene primer amplification in the assay estimated nucleated cell counts. Generated by immunoSEQ multiplex PCR, the TCRdb table keeps only in-frame clones and is missing some. The D gene and trimming were derived from the DNA, and the V and J assignments and clone size from that table. The table shows under 300,000 clones, with approximately 90% occurring only once. The J gene is TRBJ1-2, the V gene TRBV19; 8 nucleotides agree with TRBD1. Material for sequencing was peripheral blood. This sequence originates from a woman between 40 and 55 years old who had recovered from COVID-19. CDR3 region: CASSPTGVVYGYTF. CDR3 sequence (DNA): TGTGCCAGTAGTCCGACAGGGGTGGTCTATGGCTACACCTTC.